This note documents a single TCR beta chain sequence. Its antigen remains unknown. This sample was taken from a study of cytomegalovirus exposure and HLA in healthy donors. Study conclusions and caveats: Roughly uniform depth of sequencing across donors was assumed in presence/absence analyses. In a later analysis, compared with equally common non-associated chains, HLA-associated beta chains were more expanded. It was likely that a cluster of highly shared sequence variants was a sequencing artifact. There were a few CMV-associated chains whose specificity for CMV antigens was confirmed in vitro.

Primers included in the PCR were 60 Vbeta and 13 Jbeta primers. Here immunoSEQ multiplex PCR was the method, and the copy in TCRdb shows in-frame clones only, minus some. This sample has some 170,000 clones, with 71% found just once. Germline CDR1 reads MDHEN; CDR2 reads SYDVKM. The CDR3 loop spans 16 amino acids. The sample taken for sequencing was PBMCs. V gene TRBV28 combines with J gene TRBJ2-5, with a weak D call TRBD2 (6 bases). TRBJ2-7 explains the end of the DNA better; the J call may be wrong. The receptor comes from a woman in her twenties or thirties in good health and CMV-seronegative. DNA for the CDR3: TGTGCCAGCAGTTCCCCCTCTAGCGCCAAATCCTACGAGCAGTACTTC. It translates to CASSSPSSAKSYEQYF.